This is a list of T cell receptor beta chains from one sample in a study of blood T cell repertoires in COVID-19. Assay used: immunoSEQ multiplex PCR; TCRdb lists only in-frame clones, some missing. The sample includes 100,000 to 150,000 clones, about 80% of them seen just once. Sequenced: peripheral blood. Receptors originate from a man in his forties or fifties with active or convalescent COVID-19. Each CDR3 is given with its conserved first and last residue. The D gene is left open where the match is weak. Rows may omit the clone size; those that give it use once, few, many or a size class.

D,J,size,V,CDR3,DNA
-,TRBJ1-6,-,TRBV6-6,CASSYESSYNSPLHF,TGTGCCAGCAGTTACGAGAGCTCCTATAATTCACCCCTCCACTTT
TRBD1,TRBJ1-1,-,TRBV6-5,CASSYGGQANTEAFF,TGTGCCAGCAGTTACGGGGGACAGGCGAACACTGAAGCTTTCTTT
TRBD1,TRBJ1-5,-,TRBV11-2,CASSRTGDSNQPQHF,TGTGCCAGCAGCCGGACAGGGGATAGCAATCAGCCCCAGCATTTT
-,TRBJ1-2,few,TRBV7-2,CASSLEWGVSNYGYTF,TGTGCCAGCAGCTTAGAGTGGGGGGTTTCTAACTATGGCTACACCTTC
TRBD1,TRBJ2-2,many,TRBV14,CASSPWTGDTGELFF,TGTGCCAGCAGCCCCTGGACAGGGGACACCGGGGAGCTGTTTTTT
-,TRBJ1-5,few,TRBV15,CATSREGGSQPQHF,TGTGCCACCAGCAGAGAGGGAGGTAGTCAGCCCCAGCATTTT
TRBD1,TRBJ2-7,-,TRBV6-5,CASSYRDRGSYEQYF,TGTGCCAGCAGTTACCGGGACAGGGGTTCCTACGAGCAGTACTTC
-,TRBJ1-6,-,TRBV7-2,CASSLGGGRRGSPLHF,TGTGCCAGCAGCTTAGGGGGAGGTCGACGGGGTTCACCCCTCCACTTT
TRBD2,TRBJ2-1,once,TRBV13,CASSLERGAYNEQFF,TGTGCCAGCAGCCTGGAGCGGGGGGCCTACAATGAGCAGTTCTTC
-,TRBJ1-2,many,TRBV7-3,CASSPGTGSHGYTF,TGTGCCAGCAGCCCCGGCACGGGGAGCCATGGCTACACCTTC
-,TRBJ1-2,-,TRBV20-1,CSVDGYTF,TGCAGTGTCGATGGCTACACCTTC
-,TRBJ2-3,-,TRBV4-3,CASSQERNTQYF,TGCGCCAGCAGCCAAGAGCGAAATACGCAGTATTTT
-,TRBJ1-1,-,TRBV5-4,CASSRGGVDLRNTEAFF,TGTGCCAGCTCGAGGGGAGGGGTGGATCTTAGGAACACTGAAGCTTTCTTT
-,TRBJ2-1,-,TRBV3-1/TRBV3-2,CASSPRGGGHYNEQFF,TGTGCCAGCAGCCCAAGAGGGGGGGGCCATTACAATGAGCAGTTCTTC
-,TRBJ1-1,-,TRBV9,CASSQGVFLTEAFF,TGTGCCAGCTCCCAGGGTGTATTTCTCACTGAAGCTTTCTTT
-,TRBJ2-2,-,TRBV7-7,CASSLEESTGELFF,TGTGCTAGCAGCTTAGAGGAGTCCACCGGGGAGCTGTTTTTT
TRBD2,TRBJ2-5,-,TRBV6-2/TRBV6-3,CASSYGLAGGQETQYF,TGTGCCAGCAGTTACGGGCTAGCGGGGGGGCAAGAGACCCAGTACTTC
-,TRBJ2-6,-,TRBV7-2,CASSLDSGSGANVLTF,TGTGCCAGCAGCTTAGATTCGGGATCTGGGGCCAACGTCCTGACTTTC
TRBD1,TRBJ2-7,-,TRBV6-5,CASTGTGLYEQYF,TGTGCCAGCACCGGGACAGGGCTCTACGAGCAGTACTTC
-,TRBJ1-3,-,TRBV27,CASGSLQGPGNTIYF,TGTGCCAGCGGGTCCCTTCAGGGTCCAGGAAACACCATATATTTT